A single sample gave rise to the 18 T cell receptor beta chains below, sequenced in a study of tumor and adjacent non-tumor tissue in lung cancer. RNA was extracted from bulk tissue without any cell sorting. The normal lung tissue was taken more than 3 cm from the tumor edge. Three rounds of nested PCR, following a modified ARM-PCR protocol, produced the TCRbeta library. TCRdb itself ran the multiplex PCR reads through MiXCR, one entry per CDR3 protein. Among 100,000 or so distinct CDR3 sequences, less than 75% were seen once, and the ten largest hold around 20%. Input material: distant non-tumor lung tissue. The receptors shown here come from a man aged 25-45 years with non-small cell lung cancer.

About this clonotype itself: The CDR3 does not end in the conserved phenylalanine or tryptophan, so this is likely a read error. Because the CDR3's place on the DNA is in doubt, the DNA is left out and the CDR3 is given as listed by TCRdb. CDR3 residues: CASSLGQGIAETFL. V gene TRBV11-2 combines with J gene TRBJ1-1; TRBD1 is the table's D call and was not checked against the DNA. The CDR3 length equals 14 residues, ends included. Germline lookup yields CDR1 SGHAT and CDR2 FQNNGV.

This clonotype has ten or more counts. V usage is TRBV20-1 and J usage is TRBJ1-3; weak D call: TRBD1 (5 bases). Trimming left V 3 bases short and J 1 base short, with 10 bases between. Germline V gene lookup returns CDR1 DFQATT and CDR2 SNEGSKA (reference sequence). The CDR3 length is 14 residues. The CDR3 bases are TGCAGTGCTAGCCCTACAGGATCTGGAAACACCATATATTTT. Translated, it gives CSASPTGSGNTIYF.

Note on this clonotype: Since a much larger clone is just one base distant, this may be a read error. V is TRBV5-4 and J is TRBJ2-1; TRBD2 is a possible D gene (5 bases). This CDR3 region has 15 residues. Germline CDR1 is SGHNT and CDR2 is YYREEE (reference sequence). CDR3 region: CACSFKGSSYNEQFF. The CDR3 bases are TGTGCCTGCAGCTTTAAAGGGAGCTCCTACAATGAGCAGTTCTTC.

A note on this clonotype: A much more abundant neighbour one base away suggests this may be a read error. This sequence joins TRBV12-3 or TRBV12-4 and TRBJ2-7; tentative D call: TRBD2 (6 bases). CDR3 length equals 15 residues. V lost 5 bases, J lost 2 bases, and 16 bases lay in between. The CDR3 sequence: CASSAGRGTTYEQYF. In nucleotides, the CDR3 is TGTGCCAGCAGTGCAGGACGGGGGACCACCTACGAGCAGTACTTC.

The V call is TRBV11-2, the J call TRBJ2-1; TRBD2 agrees at 9 bases. Germline V gene lookup returns CDR1 SGHAT and CDR2 FQNNGV. Germline trimming cut 9 bases from V and 8 bases from J; bases unmatched to any gene: 14. The CDR3 extends over 15 amino acids. CDR3 sequence: CASGLILAGIDEQFF. The CDR3 nucleotides are TGTGCCAGTGGCTTAATCCTAGCGGGAATTGATGAGCAGTTCTTC.

For this clonotype: No conserved phenylalanine or tryptophan ends this CDR3, so it is likely a read error. The genes are TRBV29-1 and TRBJ2-1; 7 bases match TRBD2. Germline lookup yields CDR1 SQVTM and CDR2 ANQGSEA. The CDR3 is 14 amino acids. The V segment lost 5 bases and the J segment 7 bases; nucleotides outside the gene matches: 11. CDR3 DNA: TGCAGCGTTAGACTAGCTGTTTACCTAAATGAGCAGTTCCTC. Its protein is CSVRLAVYLNEQFL.

This clonotype was observed many times. The genes are TRBV12-3 or TRBV12-4 and TRBJ1-5, with D possibly matching TRBD1 (6 bases). There are 14 residues in the CDR3. V lost 0 bases and J 7 bases, leaving 10 bases between the germline ends. DNA of the CDR3: TGTGCCAGCAGTTTAGCAGGGGGAGGGCAGCCCCAGCATTTT. Amino acids: CASSLAGGGQPQHF.

As concerns this clonotype: The CDR3 does not close with the conserved phenylalanine or tryptophan, likely indicating a read error. This rearrangement joins TRBV20-1 to TRBJ2-1; D is possibly TRBD2 (5 bases). V shed 1 base and J shed 1 base, with 14 bases lying between them. This CDR3 has 16 amino acids. Germline V gene sequence: CDR1 DFQATT, CDR2 SNEGSKA (reference sequence). CDR3 in DNA: TGCAGTGCTAGAGCCCGGGCGGGTGGATCCTACAATGAGCAGTTCATC. This translates into CSARARAGGSYNEQFI.

The chain's CDR3 is CSAPRSGRETQYF. CDR3 sequence (DNA): TGCAGTGCCCCCCGGTCAGGGAGAGAGACCCAGTACTTC. The genes are TRBV20-1 and TRBJ2-5; D may match TRBD1 or TRBD2 (5 bases each). CDR3 length: 13 residues. Germline V gene sequence: CDR1 DFQATT, CDR2 SNEGSKA (reference sequence). Deletions cut 6 bases from V and 4 bases from J, with 15 bases between.

J is TRBJ2-5 and V is TRBV29-1; 11 bases align to TRBD2. This CDR3 spans 13 amino acids. The trim removed 5 bases at V and 7 bases at J, leaving 6 bases unmatched. CDR1 and CDR2 from the germline V gene are SQVTM and ANQGSEA. The DNA for the CDR3 is TGCAGCGTTCTAGCGGGGGGCCGGGGGACCCAGTACTTC. This sequence encodes CSVLAGGRGTQYF.

The V gene is TRBV6-5, the J gene TRBJ1-6; weak D call: TRBD1 (5 bases). Trimming cost V 10 bases and J 9 bases, with 22 bases left between them. The germline V gene encodes CDR1 MNHEY and CDR2 SVGAGI. The CDR3 length is 15 residues. CDR3 sequence (DNA): TGTGCCAACAATTCCGAGGGGACGGAGGGTTCACCCCTCCACTTT. Amino acids: CANNSEGTEGSPLHF.

As concerns this clonotype: One end of the junction fails to match germline, which may point to a read error. The chain combines TRBV4-2 with TRBJ2-7, with TRBD2 matching 9 bases. Germline-derived CDR1 and CDR2 are LGHNA and YNFKEQ. CDR3 length equals 16 residues. The CDR3 DNA reads as TGTGTCAGCAGCACATTAGCGGGAGACCGCTCATACGAGCAGTACTTC. This gives the protein CVSSTLAGDRSYEQYF.

This clonotype was counted once. V is TRBV29-1 and J is TRBJ2-2; 8 bases map to TRBD1. The junction had 7 bases not matched to a gene; V was cut back by 5 bases and J by 5 bases. The CDR3 spans 14 residues. CDR1 SQVTM and CDR2 ANQGSEA come from the germline V gene. The CDR3 DNA is TGCAGCGTTATGGACAGGGTGGGGACCGGGGAGCTGTTTTTT. Its protein is CSVMDRVGTGELFF.

To note about this clonotype: This sequence may be a read error, since a much larger clone differs from it by one base. The chain uses TRBV12-3 or TRBV12-4 and TRBJ2-3, with unresolved D. This CDR3 contains 15 residues. The CDR3 bases are TGTGCCAGCAGATTAGACATTTCCAGCACAGATACGCAGTATTTT. Translation gives CASRLDISSTDTQYF.

This clonotype was seen repeatedly, ten times or more. V and J are TRBV10-2 and TRBJ2-3; TRBD2 aligns across 14 bases. V shed 8 bases, J shed 6 bases, and the junction held 4 bases outside the gene matches. The CDR3 sequence is 14 residues long. Germline V gene lookup returns CDR1 WSHSY and CDR2 SAAADI. CDR3 region: CASGGLAGADTQYF. As DNA, the CDR3 is TGCGCCAGCGGGGGACTAGCGGGAGCGGATACGCAGTATTTT.

This clonotype has just a few counts. The CDR3 nucleotides read TGTGCCAGCAGCTTTCTGGGACAGGGGATAGGTACGCAGTATTTT. This codes for CASSFLGQGIGTQYF. The chain carries TRBV5-5 and TRBJ2-3, with 10 bases that match TRBD1. With 2 bases clipped from V and 8 bases from J, the junction kept 8 bases outside the gene matches. Germline CDR1 SGHKS, CDR2 YYEKEE (reference sequence). CDR3 length: 15 residues.

Turning to this clonotype: The junction does not match germline at one end; this may be a read error. The rearrangement joins TRBV11-2 to TRBJ2-7; tentatively, D is TRBD2 (6 bases). Germline loops: CDR1 SGHAT, CDR2 FQNNGV. This CDR3 comprises 15 residues. CDR3 amino acids: CASTFTAGGPYEQCF. The CDR3 DNA reads as TGTGCCAGCACCTTCACGGCCGGGGGTCCCTACGAGCAGTGCTTC.

Note on this clonotype: At one end the junction does not follow the germline gene, possibly because of a read error. The chain carries TRBV11-3 and TRBJ1-6; D remains ambiguous. The CDR3 covers 13 residues. Looked up from germline, CDR1 is SGHNT and CDR2 is YENEEA. In DNA, the CDR3 is TGTGCCAGCGGCTTAGTTCCCGGGCCACCTCTCCACTTT. Translation: CASGLVPGPPLHF.